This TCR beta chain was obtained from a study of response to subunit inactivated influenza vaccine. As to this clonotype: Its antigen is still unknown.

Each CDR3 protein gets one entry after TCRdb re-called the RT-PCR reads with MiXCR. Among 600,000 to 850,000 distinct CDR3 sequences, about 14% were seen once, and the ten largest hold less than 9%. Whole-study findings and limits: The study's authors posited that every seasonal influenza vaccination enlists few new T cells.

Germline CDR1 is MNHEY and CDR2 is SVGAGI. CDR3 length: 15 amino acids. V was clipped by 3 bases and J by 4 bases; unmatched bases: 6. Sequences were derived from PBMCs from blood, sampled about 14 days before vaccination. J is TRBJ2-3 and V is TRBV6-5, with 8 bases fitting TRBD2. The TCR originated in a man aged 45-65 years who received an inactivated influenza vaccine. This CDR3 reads CASSYRGGLSDTQYF. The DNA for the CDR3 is TGTGCCAGCAGTTATCGGGGGGGGCTTTCAGATACGCAGTATTTT.